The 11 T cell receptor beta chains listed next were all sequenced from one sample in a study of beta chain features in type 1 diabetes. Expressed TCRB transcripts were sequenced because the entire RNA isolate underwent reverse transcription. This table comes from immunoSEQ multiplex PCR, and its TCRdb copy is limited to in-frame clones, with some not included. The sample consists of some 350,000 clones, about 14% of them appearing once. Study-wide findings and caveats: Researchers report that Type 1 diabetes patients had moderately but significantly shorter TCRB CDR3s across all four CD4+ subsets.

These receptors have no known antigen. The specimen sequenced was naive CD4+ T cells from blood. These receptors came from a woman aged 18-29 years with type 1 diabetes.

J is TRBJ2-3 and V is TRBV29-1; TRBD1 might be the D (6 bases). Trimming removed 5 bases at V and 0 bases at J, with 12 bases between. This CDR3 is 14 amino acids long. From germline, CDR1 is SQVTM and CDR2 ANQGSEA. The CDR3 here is CSVPWTASTDTQYF. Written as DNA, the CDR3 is TGCAGCGTTCCTTGGACAGCTAGCACAGATACGCAGTATTTT.

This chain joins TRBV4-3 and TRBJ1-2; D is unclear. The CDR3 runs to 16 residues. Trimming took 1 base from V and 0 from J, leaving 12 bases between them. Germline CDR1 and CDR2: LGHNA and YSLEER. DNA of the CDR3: TGCGCCAGCAGCCAAGCTCCCCCAGGATCTAACTATGGCTACACCTTC. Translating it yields CASSQAPPGSNYGYTF.

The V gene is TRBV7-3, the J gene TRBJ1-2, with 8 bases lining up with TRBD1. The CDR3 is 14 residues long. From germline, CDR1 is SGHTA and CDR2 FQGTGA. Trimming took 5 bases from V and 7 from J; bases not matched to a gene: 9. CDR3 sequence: CASSEGRGQGGYTF. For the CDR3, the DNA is TGTGCCAGCAGCGAAGGCAGGGGGCAGGGTGGCTACACCTTC.

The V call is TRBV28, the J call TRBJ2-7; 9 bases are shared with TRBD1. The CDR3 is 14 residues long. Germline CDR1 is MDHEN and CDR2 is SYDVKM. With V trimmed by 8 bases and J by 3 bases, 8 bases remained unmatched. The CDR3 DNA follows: TGTGCCAGCCTAGACGGACAGGGGAACTACGAGCAGTACTTC. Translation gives CASLDGQGNYEQYF. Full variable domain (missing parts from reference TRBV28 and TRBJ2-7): DVKVTQSSRYLVKRTGEKVFLECVQDMDHENMFWYRQDPGLGLRLIYFSYDVKMKEKGDIPEGYSVSREKKERFSLILESASTNQTSMYLCASLDGQGNYEQYFGPGTRLTVT.

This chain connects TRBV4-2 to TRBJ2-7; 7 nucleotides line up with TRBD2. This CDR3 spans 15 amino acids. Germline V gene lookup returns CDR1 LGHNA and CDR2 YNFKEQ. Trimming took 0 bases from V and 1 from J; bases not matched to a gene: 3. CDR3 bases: TGTGCCAGCAGCCAAGAGATGGGGGGGTCCTACGAGCAGTACTTC. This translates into CASSQEMGGSYEQYF.

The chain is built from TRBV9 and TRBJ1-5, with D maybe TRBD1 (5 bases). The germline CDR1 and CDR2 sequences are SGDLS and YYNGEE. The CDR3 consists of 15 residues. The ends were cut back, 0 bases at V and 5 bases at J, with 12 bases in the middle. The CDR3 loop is CASSVGPRGDQPQHF. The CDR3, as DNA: TGTGCCAGCAGCGTAGGGCCAAGGGGCGATCAGCCCCAGCATTTT.

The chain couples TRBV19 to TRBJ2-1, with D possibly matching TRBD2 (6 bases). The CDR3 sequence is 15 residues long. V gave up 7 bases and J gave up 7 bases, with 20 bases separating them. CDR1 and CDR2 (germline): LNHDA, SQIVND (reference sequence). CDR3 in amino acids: CASTPRELAGNEQFF. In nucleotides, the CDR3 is TGTGCCAGTACCCCCCGGGAATTGGCGGGAAATGAGCAGTTCTTC.

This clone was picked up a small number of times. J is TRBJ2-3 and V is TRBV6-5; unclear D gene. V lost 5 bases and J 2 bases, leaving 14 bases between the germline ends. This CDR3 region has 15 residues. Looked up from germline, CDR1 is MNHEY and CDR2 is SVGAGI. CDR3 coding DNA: TGTGCCAGCAGTCCTATCCGGCGGAACACAGATACGCAGTATTTT. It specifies CASSPIRRNTDTQYF.

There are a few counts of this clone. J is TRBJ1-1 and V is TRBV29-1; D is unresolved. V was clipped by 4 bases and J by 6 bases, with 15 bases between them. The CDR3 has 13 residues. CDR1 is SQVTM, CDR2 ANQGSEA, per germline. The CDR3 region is CSVARDPPAEAFF. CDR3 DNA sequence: TGCAGCGTTGCGAGGGATCCGCCCGCTGAAGCTTTCTTT.

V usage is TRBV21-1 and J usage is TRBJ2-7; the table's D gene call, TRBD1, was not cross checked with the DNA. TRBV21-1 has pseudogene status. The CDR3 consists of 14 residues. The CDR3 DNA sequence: TGTGCTACCCACTCAAGACAGGGTACCTACGAGCAGTACGTC. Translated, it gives CATHSRQGTYEQYV.

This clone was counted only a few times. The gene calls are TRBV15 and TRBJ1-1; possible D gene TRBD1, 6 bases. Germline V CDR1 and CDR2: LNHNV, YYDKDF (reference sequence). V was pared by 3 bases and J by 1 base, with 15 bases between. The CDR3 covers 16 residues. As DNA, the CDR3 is TGTGCCACCAGCAGGAACTACGGACAGCCGAACACTGAAGCTTTCTTT. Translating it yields CATSRNYGQPNTEAFF. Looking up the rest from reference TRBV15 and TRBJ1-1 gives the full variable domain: DAMVIQNPRYQVTQFGKPVTLSCSQTLNHNVMYWYQQKSSQAPKLLFHYYDKDFNNEADTPDNFQSRRPNTSFCFLDIRSPGLGDTAMYLCATSRNYGQPNTEAFFGQGTRLTVV.